The sequence of this T cell receptor (beta chain) was determined in a study of blood T cell repertoires in COVID-19. Recovery among Cohort 3 donors was established by two negative PCRs, clearance, or symptom resolution. Assay used: immunoSEQ multiplex PCR; TCRdb lists only in-frame clones, some missing. This sample has around 300,000 clones, with around nine tenths found just once. This CDR3 spans 14 amino acids. Germline V gives CDR1 MGHDK, CDR2 SYGVNS. V lost 3 bases and J lost 1, with 6 bases in between. This receptor was obtained from a woman between 40 and 55 years old who had recovered from COVID-19. The genes are TRBV25-1 and TRBJ2-2; no reliable D call. The sample was PBMCs or T cells enriched from blood (not recorded which). Here the CDR3 reads CASSDNRNTGELFF. As DNA, the CDR3 is TGTGCCAGCAGTGATAACAGGAACACCGGGGAGCTGTTTTTT.